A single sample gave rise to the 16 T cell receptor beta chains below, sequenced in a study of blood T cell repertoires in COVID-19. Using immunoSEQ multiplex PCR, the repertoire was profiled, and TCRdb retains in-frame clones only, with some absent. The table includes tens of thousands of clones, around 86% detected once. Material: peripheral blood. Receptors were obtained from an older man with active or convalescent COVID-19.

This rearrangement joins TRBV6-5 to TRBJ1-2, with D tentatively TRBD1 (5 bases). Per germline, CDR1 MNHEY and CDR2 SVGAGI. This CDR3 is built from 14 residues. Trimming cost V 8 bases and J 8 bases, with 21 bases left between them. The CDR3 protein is CASGAVVRGGGYTF. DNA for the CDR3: TGTGCCAGCGGGGCGGTAGTAAGGGGTGGAGGCTACACCTTC.

The CDR3 sequence: CASSDRVAGELFF. DNA of the CDR3: TGTGCCAGCAGCGACAGGGTTGCCGGGGAGCTGTTTTTT. V is TRBV9 and J is TRBJ2-2; the D gene is possibly TRBD1 (6 bases). Germline values: CDR1 SGDLS, CDR2 YYNGEE. Between the trimmed V and J ends, which lost 3 bases and 6 bases, there was a span of 9 bases. The CDR3 has 13 amino acids.

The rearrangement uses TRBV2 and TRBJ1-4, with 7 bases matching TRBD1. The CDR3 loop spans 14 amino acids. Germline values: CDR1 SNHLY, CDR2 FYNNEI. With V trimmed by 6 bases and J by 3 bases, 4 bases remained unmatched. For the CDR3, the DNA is TGTGCCAGCAGACAGACAGGGCCTAATGAAAAACTGTTTTTT. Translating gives CASRQTGPNEKLFF.

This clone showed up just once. This chain's CDR3 is CASSKREGGAYEQYV. CDR3 DNA sequence: TGTGCCAGCAGTAAACGCGAGGGGGGGGCCTACGAGCAGTACGTC. J is TRBJ2-7 and V is TRBV6-5; maybe TRBD2 (7 bases). The CDR3 contains 15 residues. Per germline, CDR1 MNHEY and CDR2 SVGAGI. V lost 5 bases and J lost 2, with 16 bases in between.

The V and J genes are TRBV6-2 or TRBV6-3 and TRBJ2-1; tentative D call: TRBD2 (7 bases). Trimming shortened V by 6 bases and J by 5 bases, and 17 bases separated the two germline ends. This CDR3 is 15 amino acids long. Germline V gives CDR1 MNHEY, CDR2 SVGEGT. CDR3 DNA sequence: TGTGCCAGCAGCCCTTTGGGGCGGGGGCACAATGAGCAGTTCTTC. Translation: CASSPLGRGHNEQFF.

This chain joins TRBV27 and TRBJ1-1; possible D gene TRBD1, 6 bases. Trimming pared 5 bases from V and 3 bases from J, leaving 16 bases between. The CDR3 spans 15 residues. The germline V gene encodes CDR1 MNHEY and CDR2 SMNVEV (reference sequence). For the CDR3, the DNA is TGTGCCAGCAGTCCCCCAGGGGTTGCGTACACTGAAGCTTTCTTT. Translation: CASSPPGVAYTEAFF.

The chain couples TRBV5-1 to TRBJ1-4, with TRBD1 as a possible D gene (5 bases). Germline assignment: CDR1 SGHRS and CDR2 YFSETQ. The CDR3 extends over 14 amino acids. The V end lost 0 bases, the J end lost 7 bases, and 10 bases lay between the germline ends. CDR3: CASSLDRPSEKLFF. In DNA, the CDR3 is TGCGCCAGCAGCTTGGACAGGCCCTCTGAAAAACTGTTTTTT.

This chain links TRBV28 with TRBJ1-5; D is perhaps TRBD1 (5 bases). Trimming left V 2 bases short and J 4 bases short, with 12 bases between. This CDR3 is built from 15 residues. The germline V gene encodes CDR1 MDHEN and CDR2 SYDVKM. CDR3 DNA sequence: TGTGCCAGCAGTTTACCTGAGACAGATAATCAGCCCCAGCATTTT. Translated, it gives CASSLPETDNQPQHF.

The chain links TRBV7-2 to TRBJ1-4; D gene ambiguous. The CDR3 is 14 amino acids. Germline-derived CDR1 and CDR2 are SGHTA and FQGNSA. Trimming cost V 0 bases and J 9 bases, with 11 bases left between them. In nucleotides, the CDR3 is TGTGCCAGCAGCTTAGCACCGGACTCGAAAAAACTGTTTTTT. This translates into CASSLAPDSKKLFF.

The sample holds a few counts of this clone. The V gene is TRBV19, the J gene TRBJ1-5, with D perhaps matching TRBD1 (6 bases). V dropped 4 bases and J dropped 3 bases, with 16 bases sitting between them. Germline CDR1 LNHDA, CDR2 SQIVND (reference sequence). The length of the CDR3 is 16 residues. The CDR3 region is CASSRGGGLFNQPQHF. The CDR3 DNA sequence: TGTGCCAGTAGTAGAGGGGGAGGGCTCTTCAATCAGCCCCAGCATTTT.

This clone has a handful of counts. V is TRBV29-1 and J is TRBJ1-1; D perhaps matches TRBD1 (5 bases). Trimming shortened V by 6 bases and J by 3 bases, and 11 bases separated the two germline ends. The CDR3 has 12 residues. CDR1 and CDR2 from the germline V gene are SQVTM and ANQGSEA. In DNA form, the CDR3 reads TGCAGCGTCAGGGATGAGCACACTGAAGCTTTCTTT. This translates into CSVRDEHTEAFF.

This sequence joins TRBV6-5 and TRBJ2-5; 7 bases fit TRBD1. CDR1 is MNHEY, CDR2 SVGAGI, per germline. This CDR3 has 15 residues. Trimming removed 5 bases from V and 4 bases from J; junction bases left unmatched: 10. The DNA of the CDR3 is TGTGCCAGCAGTCCCCGGAAAGGGGGCGCAGAGACCCAGTACTTC. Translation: CASSPRKGGAETQYF.

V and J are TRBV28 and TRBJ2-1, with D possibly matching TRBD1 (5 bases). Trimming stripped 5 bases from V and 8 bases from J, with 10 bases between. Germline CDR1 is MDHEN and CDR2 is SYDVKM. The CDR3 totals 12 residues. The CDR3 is CASSEGVHEQFF. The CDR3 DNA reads TGTGCCAGCAGTGAAGGGGTGCATGAGCAGTTCTTC.

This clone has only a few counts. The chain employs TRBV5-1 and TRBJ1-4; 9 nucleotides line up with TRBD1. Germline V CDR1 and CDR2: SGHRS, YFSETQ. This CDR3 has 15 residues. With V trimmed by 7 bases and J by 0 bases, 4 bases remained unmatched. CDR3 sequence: CASQTGGPTNEKLFF. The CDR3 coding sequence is TGCGCCAGCCAGACAGGGGGGCCAACTAATGAAAAACTGTTTTTT.

The CDR3 loop reads CASSQDFGGQGTGNTIYF. DNA of the CDR3: TGCGCCAGCAGCCAAGATTTCGGGGGACAGGGGACCGGAAACACCATATATTTT. This sequence joins TRBV4-1 and TRBJ1-3; TRBD1 matches at 10 bases. The CDR3 loop spans 18 amino acids. The V segment lost 0 bases and the J segment 4 bases; nucleotides outside the gene matches: 9. Per germline, CDR1 MGHRA and CDR2 YSYEKL.

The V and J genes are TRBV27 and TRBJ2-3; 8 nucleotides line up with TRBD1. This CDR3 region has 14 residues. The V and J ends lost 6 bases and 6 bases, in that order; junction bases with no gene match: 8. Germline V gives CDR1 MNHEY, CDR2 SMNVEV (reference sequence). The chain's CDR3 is CASSRTGNLDTQYF. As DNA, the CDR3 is TGTGCCAGCAGCCGGACAGGGAACTTGGATACGCAGTATTTT.